Following are 15 T cell receptor beta chains from one sample sequenced in a study of blood T cell repertoires in COVID-19. Measured with immunoSEQ multiplex PCR; TCRdb has only the in-frame clones, and not every one. This sample yields about 190,000 clones, of which approximately 86% are seen a single time; about 5% belongs to the top ten. Input material: PBMCs or T cells enriched from blood (not recorded which). Receptors originate from a woman in her sixties with acute COVID-19.

V and J are TRBV7-9 and TRBJ1-1, with D maybe TRBD1 (5 bases). The CDR3 consists of 16 residues. Germline V lookup: CDR1 SEHNR, CDR2 FQNEAQ (reference sequence). Trimming removed 1 base at V and 3 bases at J, with 15 bases between. In DNA, the CDR3 is TGTGCCAGCAGCTTAGGGAGGACGGGAGGGGACACTGAAGCTTTCTTT. It encodes CASSLGRTGGDTEAFF. Combining the CDR3 with reference TRBV7-9 and TRBJ1-1 gives the whole variable domain DTGVSQNPRHKITKRGQNVTFRCDPISEHNRLYWYRQTLGQGPEFLTYFQNEAQLEKSRLLSDRFSAERPKGSFSTLEIQRTEQGDSAMYLCASSLGRTGGDTEAFFGQGTRLTVV.

The V gene is TRBV28, the J gene TRBJ2-3, with D possibly TRBD2 on 8 matching bases. Germline V CDR1 and CDR2: MDHEN, SYDVKM. This CDR3 has 15 amino acids. Trimming left V 4 bases short and J 6 bases short, with 17 bases between. The CDR3 DNA is TGTGCCAGCAGTTATACAACGGGAGGGGGCGATACGCAGTATTTT. Translating it yields CASSYTTGGGDTQYF.

This rearrangement joins TRBV28 to TRBJ1-2; 7 nucleotides align to TRBD1. With 5 bases clipped from V and 5 bases from J, the junction kept 8 bases outside the gene matches. CDR1 and CDR2 (germline): MDHEN, SYDVKM. The CDR3 sequence is 14 residues long. The CDR3 reads CASSIGGIPYGYTF. The CDR3 bases are TGTGCCAGCAGTATAGGGGGCATCCCATATGGCTACACCTTC.

The genes are TRBV4-3 and TRBJ2-7; D call uncertain. Trimming removed 0 bases at V and 6 bases at J, with 15 bases between. The V gene's germline CDR1 is LGHNA and CDR2 YSLEER. The CDR3 runs 15 residues. The DNA of the CDR3 is TGCGCCAGCAGCCAAGATAGCCCCCGGGTCGGCGAGCAGTACTTC. It translates to CASSQDSPRVGEQYF.

The chain combines TRBV9 with TRBJ1-6; D uncertain. Trimming removed 3 bases at V and 0 bases at J, with 13 bases between. Germline-derived CDR1 and CDR2 are SGDLS and YYNGEE. This CDR3 is 17 amino acids long. CDR3 in DNA: TGTGCCAGCAGCGCCCTCCGAGGCCTCTCCTATAATTCACCCCTCCACTTT. Translating gives CASSALRGLSYNSPLHF.

CDR3 in DNA: TGTGCCATCAGCCGGGAAGGGAGGGAAAAACTGTTTTTT. Protein sequence: CAISREGREKLFF. The rearrangement joins TRBV10-3 to TRBJ1-4; D not certain. Germline CDR1 reads ENHRY; CDR2 reads SYGVKD. Trimming removed 6 bases at V and 8 bases at J, with 13 bases between. The CDR3 length is 13 residues.

The chain joins TRBV11-2 to TRBJ1-1; the D is unclear. The CDR3 is 13 amino acids. CDR1 SGHAT and CDR2 FQNNGV come from the germline V gene. Trimming took off 5 bases at V and 3 bases at J, with 10 bases between the two ends. The CDR3 is CASSRLVDTEAFF. CDR3 sequence (DNA): TGTGCCAGCAGCCGACTCGTCGACACTGAAGCTTTCTTT.

This rearrangement joins TRBV28 to TRBJ1-4; D unclear. This CDR3 comprises 14 residues. CDR1 MDHEN and CDR2 SYDVKM come from the germline V gene. Trimming shortened V by 3 bases and J by 2 bases, and 7 bases separated the two germline ends. The CDR3 coding sequence is TGTGCCAGCAGTTTGGGCAGGACTAATGAAAAACTGTTTTTT. Protein sequence: CASSLGRTNEKLFF. Full variable domain (outside the CDR3, taken from reference TRBV28 and TRBJ1-4): DVKVTQSSRYLVKRTGEKVFLECVQDMDHENMFWYRQDPGLGLRLIYFSYDVKMKEKGDIPEGYSVSREKKERFSLILESASTNQTSMYLCASSLGRTNEKLFFGSGTQLSVL.

The chain carries TRBV7-2 and TRBJ2-7; unclear D gene. The CDR3 loop spans 15 amino acids. Trimming took off 3 bases at V and 3 bases at J, with 15 bases between the two ends. Per germline, CDR1 SGHTA and CDR2 FQGNSA. The CDR3 is CASSFDRSSGYEQYF. The CDR3 DNA reads as TGTGCCAGCAGCTTTGATAGATCCTCGGGCTACGAGCAGTACTTC.

The J gene is TRBJ1-2, the V gene TRBV6-4, with TRBD1 matching 11 bases. The CDR3 is 14 residues long. Losses at the gene ends were 6 bases for V and 8 bases for J; bases not matched to a gene: 8. Germline V gene sequence: CDR1 MRHNA, CDR2 SNTAGT. CDR3 sequence (DNA): TGTGCCAGCAGCCGGGGACAGGGGGTTGGCGGCTACACCTTC. Its protein is CASSRGQGVGGYTF.

The V gene is TRBV28, the J gene TRBJ1-2, with D hard to call. The germline V gene has CDR1 MDHEN and CDR2 SYDVKM. This CDR3 comprises 15 residues. V dropped 5 bases and J dropped 3 bases, with 16 bases sitting between them. The CDR3 DNA reads TGTGCCAGCAGTCCCCGGTCTCTTTTCTACTATGGCTACACCTTC. Protein product: CASSPRSLFYYGYTF.

This clone was counted only a few times. This chain joins TRBV28 and TRBJ1-2; D might be TRBD1 (6 bases). CDR1 and CDR2 (germline): MDHEN, SYDVKM. V lost 6 bases, J lost 5 bases, and 19 bases lay in between. The CDR3 contains 15 residues. Written as DNA, the CDR3 is TGTGCCAGCAGACCAGATACAGGGCTTGGGTATGGCTACACCTTC. It codes for CASRPDTGLGYGYTF.

Only one count was recorded for this clone. This rearrangement joins TRBV6-6 to TRBJ1-6; D might be TRBD1 (6 bases). The CDR3 has 15 amino acids. The V gene lost 6 bases and the J gene lost 9 bases, with 18 bases spanning the gap. Germline lookup yields CDR1 MNHNY and CDR2 SVGAGI (reference sequence). CDR3 sequence: CASREEQGVSSPLHF. The CDR3 region has the DNA TGTGCCAGCAGGGAGGAACAGGGCGTGAGTTCACCCCTCCACTTT.

The chain is built from TRBV30 and TRBJ2-7, with TRBD2 as a possible D gene (5 bases). Trimming left V 0 bases short and J 8 bases short, with 17 bases between. The germline V gene encodes CDR1 GTSNPN and CDR2 SVGIG (reference sequence). The CDR3 runs to 14 residues. The CDR3 sequence: CAWSVSGSSTQQYF. CDR3 in DNA: TGTGCCTGGAGTGTTTCGGGATCGTCCACCCAGCAGTACTTC. Full variable domain (rest looked up from reference TRBV30 and TRBJ2-7): SQTIHQWPATLVQPVGSPLSLECTVEGTSNPNLYWYRQAAGRGLQLLFYSVGIGQISSEVPQNLSASRPQDRQFILSSKKLLLSDSGFYLCAWSVSGSSTQQYFGPGTRLTVT.

The rearrangement uses TRBV4-2 and TRBJ2-3; TRBD2 matches 7 bases. V dropped 0 bases and J dropped 2; count of bases not matched to a gene: 8. CDR1 LGHNA and CDR2 YNFKEQ come from the germline V gene. This CDR3 is built from 17 residues. The CDR3 loop reads CASSQDGVAGDTDTQYF. Here the CDR3 DNA reads TGTGCCAGCAGCCAAGATGGTGTTGCGGGAGACACAGATACGCAGTATTTT.